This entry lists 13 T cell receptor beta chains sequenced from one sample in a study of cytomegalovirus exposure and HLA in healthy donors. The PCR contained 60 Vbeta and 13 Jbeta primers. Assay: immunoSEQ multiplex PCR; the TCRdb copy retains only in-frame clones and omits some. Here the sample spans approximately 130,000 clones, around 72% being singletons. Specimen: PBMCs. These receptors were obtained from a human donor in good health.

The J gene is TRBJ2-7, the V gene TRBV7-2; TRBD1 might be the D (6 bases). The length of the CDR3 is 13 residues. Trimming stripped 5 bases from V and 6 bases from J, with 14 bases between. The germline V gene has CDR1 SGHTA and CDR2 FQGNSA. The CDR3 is CASSRDIKSEQYF. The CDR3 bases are TGTGCCAGCAGCAGGGACATAAAATCCGAGCAGTACTTC.

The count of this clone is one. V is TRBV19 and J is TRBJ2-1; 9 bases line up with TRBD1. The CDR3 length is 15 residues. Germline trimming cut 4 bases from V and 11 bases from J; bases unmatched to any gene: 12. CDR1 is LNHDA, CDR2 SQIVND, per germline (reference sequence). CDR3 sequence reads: CASSTGTGPYFQQFF. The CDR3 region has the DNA TGTGCCAGTAGTACCGGGACAGGGCCCTACTTCCAGCAGTTCTTC.

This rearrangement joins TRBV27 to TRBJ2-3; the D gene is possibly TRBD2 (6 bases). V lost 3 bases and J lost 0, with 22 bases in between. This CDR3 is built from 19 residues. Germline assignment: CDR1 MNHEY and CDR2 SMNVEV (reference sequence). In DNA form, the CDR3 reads TGTGCCAGCAGTTTGAGGCGGGCTAGCGCGCCCTCTAGCACAGATACGCAGTATTTT. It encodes CASSLRRASAPSSTDTQYF.

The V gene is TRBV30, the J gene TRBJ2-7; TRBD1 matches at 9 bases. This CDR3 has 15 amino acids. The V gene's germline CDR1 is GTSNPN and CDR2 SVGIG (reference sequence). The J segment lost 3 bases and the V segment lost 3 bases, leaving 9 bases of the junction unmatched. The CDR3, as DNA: TGTGCCTGGAGACGACCGGGACAGGGAGACTACGAGCAGTACTTC. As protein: CAWRRPGQGDYEQYF.

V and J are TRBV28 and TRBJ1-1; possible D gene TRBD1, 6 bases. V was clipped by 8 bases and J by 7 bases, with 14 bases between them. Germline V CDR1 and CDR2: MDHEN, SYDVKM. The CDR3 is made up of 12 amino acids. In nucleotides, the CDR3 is TGTGCCAGCCTGGGACACAACCATGAAGCTTTCTTT. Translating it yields CASLGHNHEAFF.

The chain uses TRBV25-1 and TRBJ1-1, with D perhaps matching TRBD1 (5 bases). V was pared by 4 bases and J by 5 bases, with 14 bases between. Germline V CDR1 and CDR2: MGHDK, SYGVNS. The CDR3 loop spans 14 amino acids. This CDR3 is CASSGGGAGTEAFF. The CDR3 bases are TGTGCCAGCAGTGGGGGCGGGGCTGGGACTGAAGCTTTCTTT.

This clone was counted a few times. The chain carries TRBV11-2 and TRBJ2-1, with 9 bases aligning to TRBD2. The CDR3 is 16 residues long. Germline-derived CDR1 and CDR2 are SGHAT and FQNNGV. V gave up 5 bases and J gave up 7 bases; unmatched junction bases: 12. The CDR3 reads CASSNSGGRERNEQFF. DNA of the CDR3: TGTGCCAGCAGCAATAGCGGGGGCCGGGAGAGGAATGAGCAGTTCTTC.

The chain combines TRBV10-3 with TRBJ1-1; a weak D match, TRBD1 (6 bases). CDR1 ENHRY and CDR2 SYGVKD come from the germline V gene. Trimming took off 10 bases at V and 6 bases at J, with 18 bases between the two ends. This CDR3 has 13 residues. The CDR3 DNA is TGTGCCAGCAAGGACAGCTTTCGTCCTGAAGCTTTCTTT. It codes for CASKDSFRPEAFF.

This CDR3 reads CASSFRQRHQPQHF. In DNA form, the CDR3 reads TGTGCCAGCAGTTTTCGACAGAGACATCAGCCCCAGCATTTT. The V and J genes are TRBV28 and TRBJ1-5, with a tentative D call TRBD1 (5 bases). Germline lookup yields CDR1 MDHEN and CDR2 SYDVKM. CDR3 length equals 14 residues. V was pared by 3 bases and J by 5 bases, with 11 bases between.

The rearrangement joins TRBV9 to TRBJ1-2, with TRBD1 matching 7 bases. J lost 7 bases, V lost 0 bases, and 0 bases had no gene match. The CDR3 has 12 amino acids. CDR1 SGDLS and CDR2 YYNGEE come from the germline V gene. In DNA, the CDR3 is TGTGCCAGCAGCGTAGACAGGGGTGGCTACACCTTC. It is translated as CASSVDRGGYTF.

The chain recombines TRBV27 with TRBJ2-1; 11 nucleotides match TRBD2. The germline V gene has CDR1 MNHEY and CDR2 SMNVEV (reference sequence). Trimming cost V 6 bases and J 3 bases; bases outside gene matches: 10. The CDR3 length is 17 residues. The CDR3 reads CASRFEGLAGGYNEQFF. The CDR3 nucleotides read TGTGCCAGCAGATTCGAGGGGCTAGCGGGAGGCTACAATGAGCAGTTCTTC.

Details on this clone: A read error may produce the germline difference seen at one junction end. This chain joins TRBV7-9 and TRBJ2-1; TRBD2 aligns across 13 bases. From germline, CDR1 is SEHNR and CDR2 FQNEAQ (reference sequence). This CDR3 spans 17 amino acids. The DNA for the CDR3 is TGTTCCAGCAGCACTGGGACTAGCGGGACTCTTCGGGATGAGCAGTTCTTC. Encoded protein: CSSSTGTSGTLRDEQFF.

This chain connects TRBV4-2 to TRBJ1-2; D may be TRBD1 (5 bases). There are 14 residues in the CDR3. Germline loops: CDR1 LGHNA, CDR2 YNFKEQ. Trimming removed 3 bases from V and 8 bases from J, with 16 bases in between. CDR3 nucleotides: TGTGCCAGCAGCCAGGCTGGGGGGGGTTACGGCTACACCTTC. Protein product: CASSQAGGGYGYTF.